This T cell receptor beta chain appears in the sequencing data of a study of shared T cell receptors in the human thymus. Sequenced by immunoSEQ multiplex PCR; TCRdb stores in-frame clones only, minus some. Here the sample spans over 450,000 clones, about 84% being singletons. Germline V gives CDR1 MNHNS, CDR2 SASEGT. CDR3 size: 12 residues. V lost 8 bases and J lost 5, with 10 bases in between. These data also featured in a second study, about human thymus T cells. As that report states: The study used thymus tissue resected during corrective heart surgery. Related research examined unrelated individuals and reported that their thymic repertoires overlapped highly.

The TCR was taken from a boy younger than two with a congenital heart defect. Sequencing input: thymocytes. The chain couples TRBV6-1 to TRBJ1-3; possible D gene TRBD1, 6 bases. The CDR3 loop is CASFRGRNTIYF. In DNA form, the CDR3 reads TGTGCCAGCTTCAGGGGACGAAACACCATATATTTT.